This T cell receptor (beta chain) was observed in a study of blood T cell repertoires in COVID-19. Germline V CDR1 and CDR2: MNHEY, SMNVEV (reference sequence). V lost 2 bases and J lost 5, with 16 bases in between. The CDR3 length is 15 residues. Produced via immunoSEQ multiplex PCR; TCRdb's table is partial and in-frame only. The table shows fewer than 300,000 clones, with 85% occurring only once. The V gene is TRBV27, the J gene TRBJ2-7; perhaps TRBD2 as D (6 bases). The sequenced sample consisted of PBMCs or T cells enriched from blood (not recorded which). The receptor was isolated from a woman aged 50 to 65 who had recovered from COVID-19. This CDR3 reads CASSLGGTARNEQYF. The CDR3, as DNA: TGTGCCAGCAGTTTAGGGGGGACGGCGAGAAACGAGCAGTACTTC.